These 18 T cell receptor beta chains share one sample of origin, sequenced in a study of shared clonotypes between healthy human individuals. TCRdb's copy holds only in-frame clones and misses some; the assay was immunoSEQ multiplex PCR. The table records fewer than 700,000 clones, 90% to 95% of them present only once. Naive CD8 cells, CD45RO-negative and positively selected for CCR7, excluded terminally differentiated effector memory CD45RA+ cells. The sequenced material came from naive CD8+ T cells sorted from blood. These receptors came from a woman aged 25 to 45 in good health.

This chain joins TRBV2 and TRBJ2-5; 7 positions match TRBD1. TRBJ2-7 matches the DNA end more closely, so the J call is doubtful. The CDR3 spans 15 residues. The germline V gene encodes CDR1 SNHLY and CDR2 FYNNEI. CDR3 DNA sequence: TGTGCCAGCAGTGATTCATTGGACAGGCCCTACGAGCAGTACTTC. Protein: CASSDSLDRPYEQYF.

This clone was found once. The CDR3, as DNA: TGTGCCAGCAGTTTACCGGGGGCGGAGAATCAGCCCCAGCATTTT. It translates to CASSLPGAENQPQHF. The chain joins TRBV28 to TRBJ1-5, with D perhaps matching TRBD1 (6 bases). Germline V gene sequence: CDR1 MDHEN, CDR2 SYDVKM. V was shortened by 2 bases and J by 4 bases, with 12 bases between the two germline ends. CDR3 length: 15 residues. Supplemented by reference TRBV28 and TRBJ1-5, the full variable domain reads DVKVTQSSRYLVKRTGEKVFLECVQDMDHENMFWYRQDPGLGLRLIYFSYDVKMKEKGDIPEGYSVSREKKERFSLILESASTNQTSMYLCASSLPGAENQPQHFGDGTRLSIL.

The chain recombines TRBV27 with TRBJ2-1; 16 bases are a match to TRBD2. This CDR3 has 16 residues. Germline V gives CDR1 MNHEY, CDR2 SMNVEV (reference sequence). Trimming removed 8 bases from V and 3 bases from J; junction bases left unmatched: 4. The CDR3 sequence is CASGTSGRAYYNEQFF. DNA of the CDR3: TGTGCCAGCGGGACTAGCGGGAGGGCGTACTACAATGAGCAGTTCTTC.

The chain has TRBV28 and TRBJ2-5, with D possibly matching TRBD2 (5 bases). This CDR3 is built from 15 residues. Germline loops: CDR1 MDHEN, CDR2 SYDVKM. V lost 7 bases and J 2 bases, leaving 17 bases between the germline ends. For the CDR3, the DNA is TGTGCCAGCACCCCCCTAACGGGAAATCAAGAGACCCAGTACTTC. This encodes CASTPLTGNQETQYF.

The V call is TRBV10-2, the J call TRBJ2-5; TRBD1 is a possible D gene (6 bases). Germline lookup yields CDR1 WSHSY and CDR2 SAAADI. The CDR3 length is 19 residues. Trimming removed 5 bases at V and 4 bases at J, with 29 bases between. The CDR3 DNA reads TGCGCCAGCAGTCGATGGCGACTTCGAAGGGGGACGGATAGAGAGACCCAGTACTTC. Translating gives CASSRWRLRRGTDRETQYF.

This chain joins TRBV27 and TRBJ2-7; the D call may be TRBD1 or TRBD2 (5 bases each). CDR1 and CDR2 (germline): MNHEY, SMNVEV (reference sequence). Trimming removed 8 bases from V and 1 base from J, with 12 bases in between. CDR3 length equals 13 residues. DNA for the CDR3: TGTGCCAGCGGGGGACCTCTTTCCTACGAGCAGTACTTC. Encoded protein: CASGGPLSYEQYF.

A remark on this clone: At the DNA level, this CDR3 is encoded by other sequences in the same sample as well. The chain uses TRBV2 and TRBJ2-5; TRBD2 matches 11 bases. V was clipped by 5 bases and J by 5 bases; unmatched bases: 4. The CDR3 runs to 14 residues. Germline V gene data show CDR1 as SNHLY and CDR2 as FYNNEI. CDR3 DNA sequence: TGTGCCAGCAGTCTAGCGGGAGGAAGGGAGACCCAGTACTTC. This sequence encodes CASSLAGGRETQYF.

This chain links TRBV30 with TRBJ2-7; D may be TRBD1 (6 bases). Germline loops: CDR1 GTSNPN, CDR2 SVGIG (reference sequence). V lost 2 bases, J lost 0 bases, and 17 bases lay in between. The CDR3 sequence is 16 residues long. Here the CDR3 DNA reads TGTGCCTGGAGTACCGCCGGGACATTCATCTCCTACGAGCAGTACTTC. This translates into CAWSTAGTFISYEQYF.

The J gene is TRBJ2-7, the V gene TRBV6-5; 7 positions agree with TRBD2. Looked up from germline, CDR1 is MNHEY and CDR2 is SVGAGI. Unmatched junction bases numbered 2, after V lost 0 bases and J lost 3 bases. The CDR3 is made up of 14 amino acids. CDR3 nucleotide sequence: TGTGCCAGCAGTTACTCGACTAGCAGCTACGAGCAGTACTTC. Residues: CASSYSTSSYEQYF.

The chain links TRBV5-1 to TRBJ2-1; D is possibly TRBD2 (6 bases). The length of the CDR3 is 14 residues. Germline V gives CDR1 SGHRS, CDR2 YFSETQ. Trimming removed 2 bases at V and 5 bases at J, with 11 bases between. The CDR3 nucleotides are TGCGCCAGCAGCTTAGGAGGGGAAAACAATGAGCAGTTCTTC. Translating gives CASSLGGENNEQFF.

This chain uses TRBV4-2 with TRBJ2-1; a possible D gene is TRBD2 (5 bases). The V gene's germline CDR1 is LGHNA and CDR2 YNFKEQ. The CDR3 covers 15 residues. Trimming removed 0 bases at V and 4 bases at J, with 10 bases between. The CDR3: CASSQEGAGYNEQFF. CDR3 in DNA: TGTGCCAGCAGCCAAGAGGGAGCCGGATACAATGAGCAGTTCTTC.

This chain joins TRBV5-1 and TRBJ2-6; D is ambiguous. Looked up from germline, CDR1 is SGHRS and CDR2 is YFSETQ. This CDR3 has 18 amino acids. V lost 3 bases to trimming and J lost 0 bases, with 16 bases between them. The CDR3 reads CASSYTSSRSSGANVLTF. CDR3 nucleotides: TGCGCCAGCAGCTATACCTCATCTAGGTCCTCTGGGGCCAACGTCCTGACTTTC.

This chain joins TRBV6-1 and TRBJ2-2, with unresolved D. V gave up 6 bases and J gave up 3 bases, with 2 bases separating them. Germline V CDR1 and CDR2: MNHNS, SASEGT. The CDR3 runs to 11 residues. The CDR3 coding sequence is TGTGCCAGCAGACACACCGGGGAGCTGTTTTTT. It is translated as CASRHTGELFF.

The chain carries TRBV29-1 and TRBJ2-7; 7 nucleotides match TRBD2. CDR1 is SQVTM, CDR2 ANQGSEA, per germline. J lost 0 bases, V lost 1 base, and 12 bases had no gene match. The CDR3 has 17 amino acids. Here the CDR3 DNA reads TGCAGCGTTGAAGTTTGGACTAGGGAGACCCTCTCCTACGAGCAGTACTTC. Translation: CSVEVWTRETLSYEQYF.

The rearrangement uses TRBV9 and TRBJ2-1; D is possibly TRBD2 (6 bases). Germline assignment: CDR1 SGDLS and CDR2 YYNGEE. The V and J ends lost 7 bases and 6 bases respectively, with 17 bases between them. CDR3 length: 14 residues. The CDR3 nucleotides read TGTGCCAGCGGGGGGACCCTATCGGTCAATGAGCAGTTCTTC. Its protein is CASGGTLSVNEQFF.

V is TRBV11-2 and J is TRBJ2-1; 9 positions match TRBD2. The V gene's germline CDR1 is SGHAT and CDR2 FQNNGV. V lost 1 base and J lost 5; bases outside the gene matches: 9. The CDR3 length is 17 residues. CDR3 sequence reads: CASSLVAGDYRDNEQFF. DNA for the CDR3: TGTGCCAGCAGCTTAGTAGCGGGGGACTATCGGGACAATGAGCAGTTCTTC. Drawing the rest from reference TRBV11-2 and TRBJ2-1, the complete variable domain is EAGVAQSPRYKIIEKRQSVAFWCNPISGHATLYWYQQILGQGPKLLIQFQNNGVVDDSQLPKDRFSAERLKGVDSTLKIQPAKLEDSAVYLCASSLVAGDYRDNEQFFGPGTRLTVL.

The V and J genes are TRBV27 and TRBJ2-5, with 7 positions matching TRBD1. Germline values: CDR1 MNHEY, CDR2 SMNVEV (reference sequence). CDR3 size: 12 residues. V trimming: 6 bases; J trimming: 5 bases; junction bases outside the gene matches: 3. In nucleotides, the CDR3 is TGTGCCAGCAGGACAGGGTGGGAGACCCAGTACTTC. It translates to CASRTGWETQYF.

The chain joins TRBV2 to TRBJ2-1, with TRBD2 identical over 10 bases. The germline V gene has CDR1 SNHLY and CDR2 FYNNEI. V lost 11 bases and J lost 0; bases outside the gene matches: 13. The CDR3 consists of 17 residues. This CDR3 is CAVLISGRLSSYNEQFF. The CDR3 coding sequence is TGTGCCGTCCTAATTAGCGGGAGGTTGAGCTCCTACAATGAGCAGTTCTTC.